This section outlines one TCR beta chain sequence together with its context. Its antigen remains unidentified. The source of the sample is a study of T-cell memory formation after mild COVID-19. Overall study context: Largely, TCR clusters stayed within a single donor.

TCRdb re-called the 5' RACE reads through MiXCR, storing one row per CDR3 protein. The table shows around 340,000 distinct CDR3 sequences, with 10% to 15% occurring only once. Overall study findings and caveats: The study found balanced CD4/CD8 in clones contracting day 15 to 85 and a CD4+ lean in later expanders.

V was clipped by 5 bases and J by 6 bases, with 19 bases between them. Per the germline V gene, CDR1 is SGHAT and CDR2 is FQNNGV. The CDR3 covers 15 residues. This receptor was taken from a man aged 18 to 30 who had mild COVID-19 (a few samples of this study predate the infection). Cell type and time point are not known. The chain employs TRBV11-2 and TRBJ1-2; maybe TRBD1 (6 bases). Sequencing used PBMCs or a T cell subset sorted from them (not recorded which). CDR3 protein: CASSPLTGRRDGYTF. The CDR3 DNA reads as TGTGCCAGCAGCCCGCTGACAGGACGTCGGGATGGCTACACCTTC.